This record looks at one T cell receptor beta chain sequence and its context. The antigen is not known. This entry belongs to a study of PD-1 blockade in classical Hodgkin lymphoma. The CDR3 runs to 14 residues. V lost 5 bases, J lost 1 base, and 4 bases stayed unmatched. Study-wide results and limits: Complete responders started with a diversity level that resembled newly diagnosed patients at baseline. When nivolumab was started under 1 year after ASCT, patients were excluded. A significant rise in TCR diversity by C4D1 was seen for CD4+ but not CD8+ cells. Possibly reflecting disease activity or prior therapy, repertoire differences have causes that remain undefined.

Produced via immunoSEQ multiplex PCR; TCRdb's table is partial and in-frame only. Of roughly 11,000 clones in the sample, less than 90% were seen once. Every patient experienced relapse after autologous stem cell transplantation, and brentuximab vedotin exposure varied. The study isolated CD8+ T cells from thawed PBMCs by magnetic negative selection. The sequenced sample was CD8+ T cells from blood, obtained at baseline. The J gene is TRBJ2-5, the V gene TRBV23-1, with 7 bases matching TRBD1. TRBV23-1 qualifies as an ORF whose function is uncertain. This TCR derives from a human donor with classical Hodgkin lymphoma. CDR3 sequence reads: CASSSGTAQETQYF. Written as DNA, the CDR3 is TGCGCCAGCAGTTCGGGGACAGCCCAAGAGACCCAGTACTTC.